This passage covers 11 T cell receptor beta chains from one sample sequenced in a study of monozygotic twins with inflammatory bowel disease. With the 5' RACE reads reprocessed, TCRdb shows one record per CDR3 protein and no DNA. This listing includes some 200,000 distinct CDR3 sequences. Sequenced sample: blood. These receptors originate from a human donor with ulcerative colitis or Crohn's disease, or a healthy co-twin of an affected twin (not recorded which).

CDR3 region: CASSLVSGGAYEQYF. V gene TRBV7-2 combines with J gene TRBJ2-7; TCRdb indicates TRBD2, and absent DNA this call remains unverified. In germline, CDR1 is SGHTA, CDR2 FQGNSA. This CDR3 spans 15 amino acids.

The rearrangement joins TRBV20-1 to TRBJ1-1. The CDR3 covers 12 residues. CDR1 and CDR2 from the germline V gene are DFQATT and SNEGSKA (reference sequence). The CDR3 loop reads CSALVMNTEAFF.

This sequence joins TRBV7-9 and TRBJ2-1; TCRdb designates TRBD2, a call that cannot be tested without DNA. Germline V gene lookup returns CDR1 SEHNR and CDR2 FQNEAQ (reference sequence). The CDR3 consists of 15 residues. Here the CDR3 reads CASSLLGLWNNEQFF.

The chain has TRBV12-3 or TRBV12-4 and TRBJ2-2; TCRdb names TRBD2, which stays unverified in the absence of DNA. The CDR3 runs 15 residues. CDR3 residues: CASTIRALNTGELFF.

The chain uses TRBV5-1 and TRBJ2-5; TCRdb calls TRBD1, which cannot be checked without DNA. The CDR3 is made up of 15 amino acids. From germline, CDR1 is SGHRS and CDR2 YFSETQ. The CDR3 spells CASSSSQGYQETQYF.

The chain combines TRBV5-5 with TRBJ2-3; TCRdb's D call, TRBD1, is unchecked because there is no DNA. CDR1 is SGHKS and CDR2 is YYEKEE in the germline V gene (reference sequence). This CDR3 region has 16 residues. The CDR3 sequence is CASSLVGGGSTDTQYF.

The chain has TRBV6-1 and TRBJ2-3; lacking DNA, the TRBD2 call made by TCRdb goes unchecked. This CDR3 is 16 amino acids long. From germline, CDR1 is MNHNS and CDR2 SASEGT. The CDR3 protein is CASRAAIGLRTDTQYF.

The CDR3 here is CASSVGPGQRNEKLFF. The V gene is TRBV9, the J gene TRBJ1-4; lacking DNA, the TRBD1 call made by TCRdb goes unchecked. This CDR3 comprises 16 residues. Germline values: CDR1 SGDLS, CDR2 YYNGEE.

This chain uses TRBV11-2 with TRBJ1-1; TCRdb returns TRBD1, unconfirmable since there is no DNA. This CDR3 has 15 amino acids. The V gene's germline CDR1 is SGHAT and CDR2 FQNNGV. CDR3 amino acids: CASSSQWGADTEAFF.

This chain links TRBV27 with TRBJ1-6. Germline-derived CDR1 and CDR2 are MNHEY and SMNVEV (reference sequence). This CDR3 is built from 17 residues. CDR3: CASSLKTSGVLQSPLHF.

This chain links TRBV29-1 with TRBJ1-5; the D call from TCRdb, TRBD1, cannot be confirmed without DNA. CDR1 and CDR2 (germline): SQVTM, ANQGSEA. CDR3 length equals 14 residues. This CDR3 is CSASETATNQPQHF.